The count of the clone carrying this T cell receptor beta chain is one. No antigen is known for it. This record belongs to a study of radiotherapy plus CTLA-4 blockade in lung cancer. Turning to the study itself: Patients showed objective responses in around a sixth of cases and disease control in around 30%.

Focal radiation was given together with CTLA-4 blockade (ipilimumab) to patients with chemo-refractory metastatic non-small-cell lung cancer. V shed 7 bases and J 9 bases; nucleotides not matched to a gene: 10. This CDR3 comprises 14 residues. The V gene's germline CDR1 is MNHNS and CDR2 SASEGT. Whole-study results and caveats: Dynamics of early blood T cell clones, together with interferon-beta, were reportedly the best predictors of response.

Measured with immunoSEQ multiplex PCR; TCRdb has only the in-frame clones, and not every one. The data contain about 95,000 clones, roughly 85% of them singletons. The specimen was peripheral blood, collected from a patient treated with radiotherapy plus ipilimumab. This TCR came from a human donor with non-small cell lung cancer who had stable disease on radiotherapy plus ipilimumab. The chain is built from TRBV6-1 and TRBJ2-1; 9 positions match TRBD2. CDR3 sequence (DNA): TGTGCCAGCAACCCAGCGGGAGGTGGGACTGAGCAGTTCTTC. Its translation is CASNPAGGGTEQFF.